A selection of T cell receptor beta chains follows, all from one sample in a study of radiotherapy plus CTLA-4 blockade in lung cancer. Sequencing was performed with immunoSEQ multiplex PCR; in TCRdb, only in-frame clones are kept and a portion is missing. The sample carries over 85,000 clones, about 70% recorded once. Specimen: peripheral blood, collected from a patient treated with radiotherapy plus ipilimumab. Receptor source: a human donor with non-small cell lung cancer who had a partial response to radiotherapy plus ipilimumab. Some clones in this sample may be carry-over from other donors' samples. Both conserved end residues are part of each CDR3. The D gene is left open where the match is weak. Size is stated for part of the rows, as once, few or many counts, or as a class when the clone is expanded.

j_call,v_call,clone_size,d_call,cdr3_aa,cdr3_nt
TRBJ2-6,TRBV18,.,.,CASSPPRLSGANVLTF,TGTGCCAGCTCACCCCCGCGGCTGTCTGGGGCCAACGTCCTGACTTTC
TRBJ1-4,TRBV11-2,once,.,CASSLGVLGRGEKLFF,TGTGCCAGCAGCTTAGGGGTGTTGGGAAGGGGAGAAAAACTGTTTTTT
TRBJ1-2,TRBV6-5,.,TRBD1,CASSLLRQGVGYGYTF,TGTGCCAGCAGTTTACTAAGACAGGGGGTAGGGTATGGCTACACCTTC
TRBJ2-1,TRBV19,.,TRBD2,CASSRTSGSEQFF,TGTGCCAGCTCGAGAACCAGCGGGAGTGAGCAGTTCTTC
TRBJ1-2,TRBV11-3,.,TRBD1,CASSRDRDYGYTF,TGTGCCAGCAGCCGGGACAGGGACTATGGCTACACCTTC
TRBJ2-3,TRBV11-3,.,TRBD2,CASSLDGRVSDTQYF,TGTGCCAGCAGCTTAGATGGGAGGGTTTCGGATACGCAGTATTTT
TRBJ2-1,TRBV30,.,TRBD2,CAWSRTSGRVDEQFF,TGTGCCTGGAGCCGGACTAGCGGGAGGGTAGATGAGCAGTTCTTC
TRBJ1-1,TRBV5-1,.,TRBD1,CASSSGQGNTEAFF,TGCGCCAGCAGCTCGGGACAGGGGAACACTGAAGCTTTCTTT
TRBJ2-7,TRBV28,.,TRBD1,CASSLHGQGYEQYF,TGTGCCAGCAGTTTACATGGACAGGGGTACGAGCAGTACTTC
TRBJ1-4,TRBV7-9,few,TRBD1,CASSLRRDRVEKLFF,TGTGCCAGCAGCTTACGCCGGGACAGGGTCGAAAAACTGTTTTTT
TRBJ2-7,TRBV4-3,.,.,CASSPERSLSGEQYF,TGCGCCAGCAGCCCCGAACGTTCCCTTTCGGGAGAGCAGTACTTC
TRBJ2-3,TRBV6-4,.,.,CASSDSLDTDTQYF,TGTGCCAGCAGTGACTCGCTAGACACAGATACGCAGTATTTT
TRBJ2-7,TRBV6-5,.,.,CASSYFVGASSYEQYF,TGTGCCAGCAGTTACTTTGTGGGGGCGAGCTCCTACGAGCAGTACTTC
TRBJ1-4,TRBV28,.,.,CASSSPLQGGKEKLFF,TGTGCCAGCAGTTCACCCCTCCAAGGAGGAAAAGAAAAACTGTTTTTT